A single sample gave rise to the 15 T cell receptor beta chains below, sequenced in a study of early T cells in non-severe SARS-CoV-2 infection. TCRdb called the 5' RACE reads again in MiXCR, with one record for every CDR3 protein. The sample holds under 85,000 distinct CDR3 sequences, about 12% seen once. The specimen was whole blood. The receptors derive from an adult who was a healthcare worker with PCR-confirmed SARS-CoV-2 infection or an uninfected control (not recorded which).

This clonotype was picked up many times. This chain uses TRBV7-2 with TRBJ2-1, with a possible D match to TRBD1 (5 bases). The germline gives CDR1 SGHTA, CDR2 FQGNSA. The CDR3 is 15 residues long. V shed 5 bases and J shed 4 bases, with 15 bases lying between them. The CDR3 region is CASSADSRDYNEQFF. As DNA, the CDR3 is TGTGCCAGCAGCGCTGACAGCCGAGATTACAATGAGCAGTTCTTC.

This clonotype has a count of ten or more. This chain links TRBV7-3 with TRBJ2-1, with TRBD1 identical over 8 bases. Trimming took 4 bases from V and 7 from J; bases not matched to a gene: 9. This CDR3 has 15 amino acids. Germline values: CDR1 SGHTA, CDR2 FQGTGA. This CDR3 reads CASSSQGAMGNEQFF. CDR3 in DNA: TGTGCCAGCAGCTCGCAGGGGGCTATGGGAAATGAGCAGTTCTTC.

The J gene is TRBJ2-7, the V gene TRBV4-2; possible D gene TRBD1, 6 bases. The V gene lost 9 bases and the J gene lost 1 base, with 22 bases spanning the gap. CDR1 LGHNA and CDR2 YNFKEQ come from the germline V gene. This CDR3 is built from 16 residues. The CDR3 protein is CARSLQTGQPSYEQYF. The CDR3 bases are TGTGCCAGAAGTCTCCAGACGGGACAACCATCCTACGAGCAGTACTTC.

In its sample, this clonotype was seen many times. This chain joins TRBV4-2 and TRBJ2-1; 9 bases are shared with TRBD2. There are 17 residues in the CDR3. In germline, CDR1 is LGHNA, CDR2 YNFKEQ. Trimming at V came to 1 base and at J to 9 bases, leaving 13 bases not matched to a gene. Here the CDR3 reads CASSQVSAGAREGEQFF. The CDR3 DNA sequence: TGTGCCAGCAGCCAAGTTTCGGCGGGGGCGCGGGAGGGTGAGCAGTTCTTC.

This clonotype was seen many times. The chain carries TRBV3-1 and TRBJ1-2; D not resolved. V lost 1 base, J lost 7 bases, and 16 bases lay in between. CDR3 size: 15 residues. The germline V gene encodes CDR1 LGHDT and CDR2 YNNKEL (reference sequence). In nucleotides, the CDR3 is TGTGCCAGCAGCCAAGGTGTATCGGGGTGGATTGGCTACACCTTC. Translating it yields CASSQGVSGWIGYTF.

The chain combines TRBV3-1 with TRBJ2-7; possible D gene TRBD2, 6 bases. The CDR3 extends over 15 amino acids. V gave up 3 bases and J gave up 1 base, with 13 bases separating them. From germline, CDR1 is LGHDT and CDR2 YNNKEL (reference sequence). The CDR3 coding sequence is TGTGCCAGCAGCCAGACGACTAGTAGGTCCTACGAGCAGTACTTC. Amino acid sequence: CASSQTTSRSYEQYF.

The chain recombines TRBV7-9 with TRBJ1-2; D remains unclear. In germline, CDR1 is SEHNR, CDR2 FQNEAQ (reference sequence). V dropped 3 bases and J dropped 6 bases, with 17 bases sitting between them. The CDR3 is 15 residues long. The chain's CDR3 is CASSLGPQWVHGYTF. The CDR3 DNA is TGTGCCAGCAGCTTGGGTCCGCAGTGGGTCCATGGCTACACCTTC.

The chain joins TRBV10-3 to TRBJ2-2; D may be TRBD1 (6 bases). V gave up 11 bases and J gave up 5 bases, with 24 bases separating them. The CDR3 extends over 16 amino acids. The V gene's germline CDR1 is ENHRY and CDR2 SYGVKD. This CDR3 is CAVAVGGRGRTGELFF. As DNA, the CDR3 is TGTGCCGTCGCAGTCGGAGGCAGGGGCAGGACCGGGGAGCTGTTTTTT.

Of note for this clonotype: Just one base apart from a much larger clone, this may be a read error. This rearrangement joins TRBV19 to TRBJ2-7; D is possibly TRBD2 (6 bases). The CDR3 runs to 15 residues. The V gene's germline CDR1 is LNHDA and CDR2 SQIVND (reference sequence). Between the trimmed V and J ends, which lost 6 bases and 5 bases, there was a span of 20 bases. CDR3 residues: CASRVGGALPHEQYF. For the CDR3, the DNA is TGTGCCAGTAGGGTTGGCGGGGCCCTACCCCACGAGCAGTACTTC.

CDR3 coding DNA: TGTGCTAGCCGCAGGCAGGGCATAAATGGAAACACCATATATTTT. Its protein product is CASRRQGINGNTIYF. This chain connects TRBV7-7 to TRBJ1-3; tentative D call: TRBD1 (5 bases). The germline V gene has CDR1 SSHAT and CDR2 FNYEAQ (reference sequence). This CDR3 comprises 15 residues. Looking up the rest from reference TRBV7-7 and TRBJ1-3 gives the full variable domain: GAGVSQSPRYKVTKRGQDVTLRCDPISSHATLYWYQQALGQGPEFLTYFNYEAQPDKSGLPSDRFSAERPEGSISTLTIQRTEQRDSAMYRCASRRQGINGNTIYFGEGSWLTVV.

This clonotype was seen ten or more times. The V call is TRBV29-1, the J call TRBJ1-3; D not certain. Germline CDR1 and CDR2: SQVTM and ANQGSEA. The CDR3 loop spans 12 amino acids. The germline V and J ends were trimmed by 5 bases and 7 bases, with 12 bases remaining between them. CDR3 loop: CSVLDGGNTIYF. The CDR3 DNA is TGCAGCGTTCTGGACGGTGGTAACACCATATATTTT.

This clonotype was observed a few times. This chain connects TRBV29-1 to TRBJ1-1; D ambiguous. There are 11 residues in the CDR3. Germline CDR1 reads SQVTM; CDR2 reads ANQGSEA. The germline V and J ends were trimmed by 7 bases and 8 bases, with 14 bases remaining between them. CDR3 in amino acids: CSATSWREAFF. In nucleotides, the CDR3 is TGCAGCGCTACGTCGTGGAGGGAAGCTTTCTTT.

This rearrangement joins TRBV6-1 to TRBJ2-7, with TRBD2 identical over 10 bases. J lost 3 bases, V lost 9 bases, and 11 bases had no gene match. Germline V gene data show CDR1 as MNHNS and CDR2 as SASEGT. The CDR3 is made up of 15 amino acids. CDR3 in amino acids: CASLLAGGGNYEQYF. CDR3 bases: TGTGCCAGTTTGTTAGCGGGAGGAGGGAACTACGAGCAGTACTTC.

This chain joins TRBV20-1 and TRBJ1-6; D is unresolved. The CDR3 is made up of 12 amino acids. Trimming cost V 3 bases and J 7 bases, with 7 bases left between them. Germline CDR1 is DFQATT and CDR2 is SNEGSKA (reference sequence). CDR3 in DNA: TGCAGTGCTAGTCCCCCGAATTCACCCCTCCACTTT. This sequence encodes CSASPPNSPLHF.

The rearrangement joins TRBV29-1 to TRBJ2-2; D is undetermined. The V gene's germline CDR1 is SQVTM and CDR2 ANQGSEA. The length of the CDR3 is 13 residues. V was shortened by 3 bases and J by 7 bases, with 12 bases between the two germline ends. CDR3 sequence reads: CSVDAMSGGELFF. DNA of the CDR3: TGCAGCGTTGATGCAATGTCGGGCGGGGAGCTGTTTTTT.